This T cell receptor beta chain was identified during a study of identical twins. One entry per CDR3 protein, called by TCRdb with MiXCR from the 5' RACE reads. The repertoire holds about 700,000 distinct CDR3 sequences, with less than 10% as singletons. This clonotype has only a few counts. Its antigen is still unknown. Trimming pared 7 bases from V and 2 bases from J, leaving 17 bases between. The CDR3 contains 15 residues. Study-level points and caveats: Recombination models fit unrelated individuals' TCR alpha sharing but underestimated twins'. Fewer insertions marked abundant cord blood beta clonotypes; young adult naive trended weakly, memory not at all. Instead of following the same donors, the conclusions were based on cross-sectional statistical analysis.

These data were also filed under a second study, of yellow fever vaccine responses in identical twins. That report adds: The authors reported partly convergent, partly personalized vaccine responses in identical twins.

Material for sequencing was PBMCs. The rearrangement uses TRBV12-3 or TRBV12-4 and TRBJ1-1, with a possible D match to TRBD1 (5 bases). The sequence was obtained from a young woman in good health. CDR3 bases: TGTGCCAGCACCGAAAGGTGGGGGTTTAACACTGAAGCTTTCTTT. This gives the protein CASTERWGFNTEAFF.